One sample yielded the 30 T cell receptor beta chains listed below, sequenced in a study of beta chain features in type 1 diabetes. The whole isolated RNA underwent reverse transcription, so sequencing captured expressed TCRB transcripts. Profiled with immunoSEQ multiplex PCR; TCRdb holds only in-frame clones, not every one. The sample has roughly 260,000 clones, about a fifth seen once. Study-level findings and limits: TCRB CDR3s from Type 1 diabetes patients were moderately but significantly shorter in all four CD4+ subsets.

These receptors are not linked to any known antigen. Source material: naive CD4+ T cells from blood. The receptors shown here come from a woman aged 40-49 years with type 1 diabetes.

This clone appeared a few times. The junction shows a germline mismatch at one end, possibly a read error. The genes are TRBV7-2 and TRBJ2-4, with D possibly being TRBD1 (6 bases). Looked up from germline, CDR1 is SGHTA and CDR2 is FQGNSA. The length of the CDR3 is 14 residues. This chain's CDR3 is CASSLAGDLNIQYF. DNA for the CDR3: TGTGCCAGCAGCCTAGCAGGGGATCTAAACATTCAGTACTTC.

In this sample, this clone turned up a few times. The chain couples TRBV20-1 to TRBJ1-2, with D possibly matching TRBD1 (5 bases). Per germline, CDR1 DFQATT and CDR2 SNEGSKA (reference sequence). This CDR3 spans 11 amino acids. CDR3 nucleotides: TGCAGCTTTATCAGGGACTATGGCTACACCTTC. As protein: CSFIRDYGYTF.

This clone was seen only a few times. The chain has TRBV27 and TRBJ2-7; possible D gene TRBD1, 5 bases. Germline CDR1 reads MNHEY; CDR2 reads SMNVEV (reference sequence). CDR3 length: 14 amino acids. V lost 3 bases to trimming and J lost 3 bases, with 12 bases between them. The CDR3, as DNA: TGTGCCAGCAGTTTCACAGGTTCCTTCTACGAGCAGTACTTC. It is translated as CASSFTGSFYEQYF.

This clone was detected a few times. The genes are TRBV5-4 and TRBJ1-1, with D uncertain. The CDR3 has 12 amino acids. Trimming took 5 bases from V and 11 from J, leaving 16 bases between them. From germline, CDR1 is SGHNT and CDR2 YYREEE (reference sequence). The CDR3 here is CASSPDSSTAFF. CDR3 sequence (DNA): TGTGCCAGCAGTCCCGACTCTTCGACGGCTTTCTTT. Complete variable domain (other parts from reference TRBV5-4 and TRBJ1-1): ETGVTQSPTHLIKTRGQQVTLRCSSQSGHNTVSWYQQALGQGPQFIFQYYREEENGRGNFPPRFSGLQFPNYSSELNVNALELDDSALYLCASSPDSSTAFFGQGTRLTVV.

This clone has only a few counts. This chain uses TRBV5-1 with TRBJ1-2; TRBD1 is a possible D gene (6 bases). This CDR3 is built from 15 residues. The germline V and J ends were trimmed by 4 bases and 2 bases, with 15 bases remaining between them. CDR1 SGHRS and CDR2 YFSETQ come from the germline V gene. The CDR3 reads CASSPEGGRNYGYTF. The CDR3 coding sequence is TGCGCCAGCAGCCCCGAGGGGGGGCGCAACTATGGCTACACCTTC.

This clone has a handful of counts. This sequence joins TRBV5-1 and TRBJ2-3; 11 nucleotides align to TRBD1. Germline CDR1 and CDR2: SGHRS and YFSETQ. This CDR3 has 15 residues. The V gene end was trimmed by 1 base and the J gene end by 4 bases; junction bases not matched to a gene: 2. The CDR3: CASSLSDRGPDTQYF. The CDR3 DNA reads TGCGCCAGCAGCTTGTCGGACAGGGGGCCAGATACGCAGTATTTT.

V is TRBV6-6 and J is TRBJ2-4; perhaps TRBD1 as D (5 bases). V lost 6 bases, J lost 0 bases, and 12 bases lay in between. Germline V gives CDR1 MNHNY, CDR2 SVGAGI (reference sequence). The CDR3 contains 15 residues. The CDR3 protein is CASRTDISAKNIQYF. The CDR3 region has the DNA TGTGCCAGCAGGACGGACATATCAGCCAAAAACATTCAGTACTTC.

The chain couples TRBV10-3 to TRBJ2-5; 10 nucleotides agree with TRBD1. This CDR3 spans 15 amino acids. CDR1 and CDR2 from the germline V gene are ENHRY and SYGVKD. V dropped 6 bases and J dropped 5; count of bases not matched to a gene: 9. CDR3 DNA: TGTGCCATCAGCGACTCGACAGGGGGCGGGGAGACCCAGTACTTC. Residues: CAISDSTGGGETQYF.

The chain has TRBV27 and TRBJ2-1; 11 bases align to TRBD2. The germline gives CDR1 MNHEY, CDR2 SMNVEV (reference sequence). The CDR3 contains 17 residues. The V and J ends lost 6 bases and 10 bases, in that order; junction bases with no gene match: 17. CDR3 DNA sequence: TGTGCCAGCAGAACTTTACTGGGGGGACTAGCGGAGGGGGAGCAGTTCTTC. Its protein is CASRTLLGGLAEGEQFF.

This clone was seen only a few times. CDR3 in DNA: TGTGCCAGCAGCTCGGGGGGCTTCAACTATGGCTACACCTTC. It is translated as CASSSGGFNYGYTF. The gene calls are TRBV27 and TRBJ1-2, with D maybe TRBD1 (6 bases). The V end lost 6 bases, the J end lost 2 bases, and 13 bases lay between the germline ends. The CDR3 extends over 14 amino acids. Germline assignment: CDR1 MNHEY and CDR2 SMNVEV (reference sequence).

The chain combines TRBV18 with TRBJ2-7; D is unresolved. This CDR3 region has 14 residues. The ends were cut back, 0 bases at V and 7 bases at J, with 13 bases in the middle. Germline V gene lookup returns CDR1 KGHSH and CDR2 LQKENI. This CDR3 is CASSPPETTREQYF. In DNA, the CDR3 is TGTGCCAGCTCACCACCAGAAACAACGAGGGAGCAGTACTTC.

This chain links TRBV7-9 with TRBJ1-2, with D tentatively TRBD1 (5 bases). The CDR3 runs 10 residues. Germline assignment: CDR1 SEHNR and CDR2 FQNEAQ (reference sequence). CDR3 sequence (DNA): TGTGCGATCAGGGAGGATGGCTACACCTTC. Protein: CAIREDGYTF.

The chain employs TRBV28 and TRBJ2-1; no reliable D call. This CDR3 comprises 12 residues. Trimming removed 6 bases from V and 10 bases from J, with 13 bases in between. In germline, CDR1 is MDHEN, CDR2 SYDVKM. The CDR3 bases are TGTGCCAGCAGCTCTCCAGAACCAGAGCAGTTCTTC. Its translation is CASSSPEPEQFF.

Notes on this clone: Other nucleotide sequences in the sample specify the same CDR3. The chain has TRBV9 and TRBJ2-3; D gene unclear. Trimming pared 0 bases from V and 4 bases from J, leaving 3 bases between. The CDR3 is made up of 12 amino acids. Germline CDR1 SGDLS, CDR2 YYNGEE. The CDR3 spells CASSVAADTQYF. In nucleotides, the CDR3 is TGTGCCAGCAGCGTAGCTGCAGATACGCAGTATTTT.

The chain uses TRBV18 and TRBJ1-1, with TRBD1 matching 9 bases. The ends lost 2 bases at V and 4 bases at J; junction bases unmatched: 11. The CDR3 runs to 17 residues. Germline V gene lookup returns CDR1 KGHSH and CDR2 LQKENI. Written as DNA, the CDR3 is TGTGCCAGCTCACCAGGGGGGACAGGGTTGACCTCCACTGAAGCTTTCTTT. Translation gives CASSPGGTGLTSTEAFF. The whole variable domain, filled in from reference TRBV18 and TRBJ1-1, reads NAGVMQNPRHLVRRRGQEARLRCSPMKGHSHVYWYRQLPEEGLKFMVYLQKENIIDESGMPKERFSAEFPKEGPSILRIQQVVRGDSAAYFCASSPGGTGLTSTEAFFGQGTRLTVV.

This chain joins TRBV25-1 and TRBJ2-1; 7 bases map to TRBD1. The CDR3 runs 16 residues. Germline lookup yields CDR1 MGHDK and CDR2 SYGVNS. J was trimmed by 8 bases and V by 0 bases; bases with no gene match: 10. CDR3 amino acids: CASSEYETGARDEQFF. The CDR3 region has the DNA TGTGCCAGCAGTGAATATGAAACAGGGGCGCGGGATGAGCAGTTCTTC.

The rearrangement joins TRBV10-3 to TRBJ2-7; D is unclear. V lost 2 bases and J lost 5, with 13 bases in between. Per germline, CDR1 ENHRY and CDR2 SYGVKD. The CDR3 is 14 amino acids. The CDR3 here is CAISEPPLADEQYF. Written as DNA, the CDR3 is TGTGCCATCAGTGAGCCCCCGTTGGCCGACGAGCAGTACTTC.

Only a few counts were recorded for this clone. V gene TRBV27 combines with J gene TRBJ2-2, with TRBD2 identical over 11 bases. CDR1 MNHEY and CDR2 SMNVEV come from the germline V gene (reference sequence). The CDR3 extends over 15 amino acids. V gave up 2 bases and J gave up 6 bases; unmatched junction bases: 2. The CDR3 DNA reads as TGTGCCAGCAGTTTAGGTAGCGGGAGGGCCGGGGAGCTGTTTTTT. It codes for CASSLGSGRAGELFF.

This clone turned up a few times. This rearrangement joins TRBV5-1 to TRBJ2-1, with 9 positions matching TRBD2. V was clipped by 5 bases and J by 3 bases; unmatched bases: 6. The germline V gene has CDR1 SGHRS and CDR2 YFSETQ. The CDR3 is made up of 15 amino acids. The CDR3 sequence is CASRTAGGLYNEQFF. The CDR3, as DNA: TGCGCCAGCAGAACAGCGGGAGGCCTCTACAATGAGCAGTTCTTC.

CDR3 residues: CAAGQGAYEQFF. Here the CDR3 DNA reads TGTGCCGCGGGACAGGGGGCATATGAGCAGTTCTTC. The chain carries TRBV7-2 and TRBJ2-1; TRBD1 matches at 12 bases. The ends lost 11 bases at V and 8 bases at J; junction bases unmatched: 4. In germline, CDR1 is SGHTA, CDR2 FQGNSA. CDR3 length: 12 residues. Full variable domain (rest looked up from reference TRBV7-2 and TRBJ2-1): GAGVSQSPSNKVTEKGKDVELRCDPISGHTALYWYRQSLGQGLEFLIYFQGNSAPDKSGLPSDRFSAERTGGSVSTLTIQRTQQEDSAVYLCAAGQGAYEQFFGPGTRLTVL.

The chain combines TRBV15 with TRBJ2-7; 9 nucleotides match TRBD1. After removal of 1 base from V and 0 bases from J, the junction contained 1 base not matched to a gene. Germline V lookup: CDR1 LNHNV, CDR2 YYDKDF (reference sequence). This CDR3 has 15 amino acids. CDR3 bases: TGTGCCACCAGCAGAGGGACAGGGGCCTCCTACGAGCAGTACTTC. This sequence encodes CATSRGTGASYEQYF.

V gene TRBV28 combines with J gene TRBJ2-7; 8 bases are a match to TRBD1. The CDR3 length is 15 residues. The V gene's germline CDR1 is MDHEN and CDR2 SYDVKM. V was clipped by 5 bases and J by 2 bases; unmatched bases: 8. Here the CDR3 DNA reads TGTGCCAGCAGTCCCTTGACAGGGGATACCTACGAGCAGTACTTC. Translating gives CASSPLTGDTYEQYF.

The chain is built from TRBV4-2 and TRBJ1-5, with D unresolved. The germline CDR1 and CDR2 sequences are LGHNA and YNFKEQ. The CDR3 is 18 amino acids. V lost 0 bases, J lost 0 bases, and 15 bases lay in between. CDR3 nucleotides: TGTGCCAGCAGCCAAGATCTGAGGGCCAGCCTTAGCAATCAGCCCCAGCATTTT. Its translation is CASSQDLRASLSNQPQHF.

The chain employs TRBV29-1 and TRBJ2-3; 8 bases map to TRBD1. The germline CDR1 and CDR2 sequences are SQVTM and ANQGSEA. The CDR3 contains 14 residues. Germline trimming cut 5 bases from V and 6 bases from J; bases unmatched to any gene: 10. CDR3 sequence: CSVSAGGGFDTQYF. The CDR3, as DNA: TGCAGCGTTTCCGCAGGGGGCGGGTTCGATACGCAGTATTTT.

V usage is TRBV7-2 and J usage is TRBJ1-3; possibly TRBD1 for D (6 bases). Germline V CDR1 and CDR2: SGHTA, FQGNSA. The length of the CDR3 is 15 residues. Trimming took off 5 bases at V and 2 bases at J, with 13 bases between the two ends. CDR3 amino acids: CASSPSEGAGNTIYF. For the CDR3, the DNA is TGTGCCAGCAGCCCCTCAGAGGGGGCTGGAAACACCATATATTTT. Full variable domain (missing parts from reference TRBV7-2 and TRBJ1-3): GAGVSQSPSNKVTEKGKDVELRCDPISGHTALYWYRQSLGQGLEFLIYFQGNSAPDKSGLPSDRFSAERTGGSVSTLTIQRTQQEDSAVYLCASSPSEGAGNTIYFGEGSWLTVV.

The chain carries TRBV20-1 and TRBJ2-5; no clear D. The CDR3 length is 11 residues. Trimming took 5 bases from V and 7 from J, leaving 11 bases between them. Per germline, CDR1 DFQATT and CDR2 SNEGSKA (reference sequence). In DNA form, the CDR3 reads TGCAGTGCTTACTCCTATGGGACCCAGTACTTC. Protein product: CSAYSYGTQYF.

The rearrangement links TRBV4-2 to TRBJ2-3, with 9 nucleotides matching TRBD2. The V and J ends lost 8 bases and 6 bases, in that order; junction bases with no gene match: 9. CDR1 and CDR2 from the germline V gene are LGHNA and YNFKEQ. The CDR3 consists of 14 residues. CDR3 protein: CASSRGGKGDTQYF. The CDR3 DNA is TGTGCCAGCTCGCGGGGGGGAAAGGGGGATACGCAGTATTTT.

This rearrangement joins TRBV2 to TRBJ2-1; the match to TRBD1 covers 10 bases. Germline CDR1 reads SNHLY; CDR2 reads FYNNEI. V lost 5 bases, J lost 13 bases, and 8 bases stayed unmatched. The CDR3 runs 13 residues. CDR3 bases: TGTGCCAGCAGTACGACAGGGGGCATGTTCCAGTTCTTC. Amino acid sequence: CASSTTGGMFQFF.

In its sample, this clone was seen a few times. CDR3 sequence (DNA): TGCGCCAGCACCCCACTAGCGGGAGTGGCCGGGGAGCTGTTTTTT. It codes for CASTPLAGVAGELFF. This chain uses TRBV5-1 with TRBJ2-2; TRBD2 matches 11 bases. V dropped 6 bases and J dropped 6; count of bases not matched to a gene: 7. The CDR3 runs to 15 residues. Germline values: CDR1 SGHRS, CDR2 YFSETQ.

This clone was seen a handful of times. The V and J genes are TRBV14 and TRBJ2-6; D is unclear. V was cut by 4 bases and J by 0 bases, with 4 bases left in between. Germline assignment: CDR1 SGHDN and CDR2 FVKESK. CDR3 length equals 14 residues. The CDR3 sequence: CASSPSSGANVLTF. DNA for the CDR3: TGTGCCAGCAGCCCCTCCTCTGGGGCCAACGTCCTGACTTTC.